The 27 T cell receptor beta chains presented below share a single source sample, sequenced in a study of blood T cell repertoires in COVID-19. Repertoires were generated with immunoSEQ multiplex PCR, while TCRdb's copy carries only in-frame clones and drops some. The profile shows about 30,000 clones, about 90% of them singletons. Sequencing input: peripheral blood. Receptor source: a man in his forties or fifties with active COVID-19.

The gene calls are TRBV7-6 and TRBJ2-2; 7 nucleotides match TRBD2. The CDR3 is 15 amino acids. The V segment lost 3 bases and the J segment 1 base; nucleotides outside the gene matches: 2. Germline lookup yields CDR1 SGHVS and CDR2 FNYEAQ. The CDR3 sequence is CASSFKRGNTGELFF. As DNA, the CDR3 is TGTGCCAGCAGCTTTAAGCGGGGGAACACCGGGGAGCTGTTTTTT.

The rearrangement joins TRBV6-5 to TRBJ1-2, with D maybe TRBD1 (6 bases). This CDR3 contains 15 residues. CDR1 MNHEY and CDR2 SVGAGI come from the germline V gene. Trimming pared 2 bases from V and 4 bases from J, leaving 14 bases between. CDR3 loop: CASSYAQQGAYGYTF. DNA for the CDR3: TGTGCCAGCAGTTACGCCCAACAGGGAGCCTATGGCTACACCTTC.

The J gene is TRBJ2-7, the V gene TRBV30; the match to TRBD1 covers 7 bases. Per the germline V gene, CDR1 is GTSNPN and CDR2 is SVGIG (reference sequence). The junction had 4 bases not matched to a gene; V was cut back by 3 bases and J by 2 bases. The CDR3 extends over 13 amino acids. DNA for the CDR3: TGTGCCTGGAGGGGGGACAGACCCTACGAGCAGTACTTC. Its protein is CAWRGDRPYEQYF.

The chain links TRBV5-1 to TRBJ2-1; the match to TRBD1 covers 7 bases. Germline V gene sequence: CDR1 SGHRS, CDR2 YFSETQ. The V and J ends lost 6 bases and 3 bases, in that order; junction bases with no gene match: 3. This CDR3 spans 13 amino acids. CDR3 DNA: TGCGCCAGCATGAGACAGGGCTACAATGAGCAGTTCTTC. It yields the protein CASMRQGYNEQFF.

This clone was observed once. The gene calls are TRBV7-9 and TRBJ1-2, with 9 bases lining up with TRBD1. This CDR3 comprises 14 residues. The V gene end was trimmed by 2 bases and the J gene end by 6 bases; junction bases not matched to a gene: 4. Germline CDR1 SEHNR, CDR2 FQNEAQ (reference sequence). CDR3 in amino acids: CASSLPGQGHGYTF. The CDR3 nucleotides read TGTGCCAGCAGCTTACCGGGACAGGGTCATGGCTACACCTTC.

This chain joins TRBV5-4 and TRBJ2-5, with D tentatively TRBD1 (6 bases). The CDR3 contains 15 residues. CDR1 and CDR2 (germline): SGHNT, YYREEE (reference sequence). The V end lost 0 bases, the J end lost 2 bases, and 11 bases lay between the germline ends. In nucleotides, the CDR3 is TGTGCCAGCAGCTTGGGGACAGCAATTCAAGAGACCCAGTACTTC. Amino acids: CASSLGTAIQETQYF.

The V gene is TRBV27, the J gene TRBJ2-2; the match to TRBD2 covers 10 bases. The CDR3 runs to 17 residues. After removal of 5 bases from V and 2 bases from J, the junction contained 8 bases not matched to a gene. CDR1 and CDR2 (germline): MNHEY, SMNVEV (reference sequence). CDR3: CASSGTLAGDNTGELFF. The CDR3, as DNA: TGTGCCAGCAGTGGGACTCTAGCGGGGGATAACACCGGGGAGCTGTTTTTT.

The chain uses TRBV2 and TRBJ2-1; perhaps TRBD1 as D (5 bases). The germline gives CDR1 SNHLY, CDR2 FYNNEI. V lost 1 base to trimming and J lost 8 bases, with 12 bases between them. There are 14 residues in the CDR3. The CDR3 loop is CASSEGLQGDEQFF. DNA of the CDR3: TGTGCCAGCAGTGAAGGACTCCAAGGGGATGAGCAGTTCTTC.

This clone was seen once. The rearrangement links TRBV4-2 to TRBJ2-1; 8 bases agree with TRBD1. This CDR3 region has 16 residues. The germline gives CDR1 LGHNA, CDR2 YNFKEQ. Trimming at V came to 1 base and at J to 7 bases, leaving 9 bases not matched to a gene. The CDR3 nucleotides are TGTGCCAGCAGCCAAGTTTCGGGACAGGTAGGGAATGAGCAGTTCTTC. This sequence encodes CASSQVSGQVGNEQFF.

The chain uses TRBV7-6 and TRBJ2-1, with D perhaps TRBD2 (5 bases). CDR1 and CDR2 from the germline V gene are SGHVS and FNYEAQ. The V gene lost 6 bases and the J gene lost 4 bases, with 16 bases spanning the gap. The CDR3 totals 15 residues. The CDR3 DNA reads TGTGCCAGCAGTTACGCGGGCTATTCTTACAATGAGCAGTTCTTC. Translation gives CASSYAGYSYNEQFF.

V and J are TRBV25-1 and TRBJ1-1, with unresolved D. The CDR3 runs to 12 residues. The V and J ends lost 3 bases and 5 bases respectively, with 7 bases between them. Germline-derived CDR1 and CDR2 are MGHDK and SYGVNS. The CDR3 region is CASSDHQTEAFF. The CDR3 nucleotides are TGTGCCAGCAGTGACCATCAGACTGAAGCTTTCTTT.

The chain uses TRBV5-4 and TRBJ2-5; TRBD2 might be the D (5 bases). In germline, CDR1 is SGHNT, CDR2 YYREEE (reference sequence). V was pared by 0 bases and J by 2 bases, with 8 bases between. The length of the CDR3 is 14 residues. The DNA for the CDR3 is TGTGCCAGCAGCTTGGACTCGGGGCAAGAGACCCAGTACTTC. Its protein product is CASSLDSGQETQYF.

The chain links TRBV19 to TRBJ2-1, with D perhaps TRBD2 (5 bases). In germline, CDR1 is LNHDA, CDR2 SQIVND (reference sequence). V lost 3 bases and J lost 12, with 12 bases in between. The CDR3 runs 12 residues. This CDR3 reads CASSMGRGWQFF. The DNA of the CDR3 is TGTGCCAGTAGTATGGGTCGAGGGTGGCAGTTCTTC.

The V gene is TRBV28, the J gene TRBJ2-3; D is unresolved. The germline gives CDR1 MDHEN, CDR2 SYDVKM. The length of the CDR3 is 15 residues. The V end was cut by 8 bases, the J end by 1 base, with 16 bases between. The CDR3 loop reads CASGSLLQRTDTQYF. CDR3 bases: TGTGCCAGCGGTTCCCTCCTACAGCGCACAGATACGCAGTATTTT.

This clone has more than one count but fewer than ten. The chain has TRBV30 and TRBJ2-3; weak D call: TRBD1 (6 bases). Germline loops: CDR1 GTSNPN, CDR2 SVGIG (reference sequence). V lost 2 bases to trimming and J lost 0 bases, with 9 bases between them. The CDR3 contains 14 residues. The CDR3 here is CAWSKGESTDTQYF. The CDR3 DNA reads TGTGCCTGGAGTAAGGGGGAGAGCACAGATACGCAGTATTTT.

V and J are TRBV30 and TRBJ2-2; tentative D call: TRBD2 (5 bases). V lost 5 bases and J 3 bases, leaving 16 bases between the germline ends. CDR1 and CDR2 (germline): GTSNPN, SVGIG (reference sequence). The CDR3 is 15 residues long. CDR3 in DNA: TGTGCCTGGCCATTTTTGCACGGGGACACCGGGGAGCTGTTTTTT. Protein product: CAWPFLHGDTGELFF.

This chain joins TRBV30 and TRBJ2-1, with a tentative D call TRBD2 (6 bases). The V end was cut by 3 bases, the J end by 2 bases, with 20 bases between. Germline CDR1 is GTSNPN and CDR2 is SVGIG (reference sequence). The CDR3 is 17 residues long. The CDR3 bases are TGTGCCTGGAGGCTAAAGTCCCGCGGGGCGACCTACAATGAGCAGTTCTTC. Its protein product is CAWRLKSRGATYNEQFF. The whole variable domain, filled in from reference TRBV30 and TRBJ2-1, reads SQTIHQWPATLVQPVGSPLSLECTVEGTSNPNLYWYRQAAGRGLQLLFYSVGIGQISSEVPQNLSASRPQDRQFILSSKKLLLSDSGFYLCAWRLKSRGATYNEQFFGPGTRLTVL.

This rearrangement joins TRBV6-6 to TRBJ2-1; the D is unclear. The germline V gene encodes CDR1 MNHNY and CDR2 SVGAGI (reference sequence). This CDR3 region has 11 residues. V lost 6 bases and J 5 bases, leaving 5 bases between the germline ends. The CDR3 here is CASRHNNEQFF. The CDR3 coding sequence is TGTGCCAGCAGACACAACAATGAGCAGTTCTTC.

The chain recombines TRBV28 with TRBJ2-6, with 8 positions matching TRBD1. The CDR3 runs to 19 residues. Germline V lookup: CDR1 MDHEN, CDR2 SYDVKM. V trimming: 8 bases; J trimming: 2 bases; junction bases outside the gene matches: 17. CDR3 nucleotides: TGTGCCAGCTCCACCCCTTCCGGACAGGGATCGCCTGGGGCCAACGTCCTGACTTTC. Translating gives CASSTPSGQGSPGANVLTF.

The rearrangement links TRBV18 to TRBJ2-2; tentatively, D is TRBD1 (6 bases). Germline CDR1 and CDR2: KGHSH and LQKENI. Trimming took 0 bases from V and 1 from J, leaving 15 bases between them. This CDR3 contains 18 residues. DNA of the CDR3: TGTGCCAGCTCACCACCGAGGGGGACCGAGATGAACACCGGGGAGCTGTTTTTT. Translated: CASSPPRGTEMNTGELFF.

The chain employs TRBV7-9 and TRBJ2-5, with unresolved D. Germline lookup yields CDR1 SEHNR and CDR2 FQNEAQ (reference sequence). The CDR3 runs to 14 residues. V was clipped by 3 bases and J by 1 base, with 9 bases between them. The CDR3 nucleotides read TGTGCCAGCAGCTTCATTACGAGCCAAGAGACCCAGTACTTC. It codes for CASSFITSQETQYF. Full variable domain (rest looked up from reference TRBV7-9 and TRBJ2-5): DTGVSQNPRHKITKRGQNVTFRCDPISEHNRLYWYRQTLGQGPEFLTYFQNEAQLEKSRLLSDRFSAERPKGSFSTLEIQRTEQGDSAMYLCASSFITSQETQYFGPGTRLLVL.

This clone was picked up one time. This chain joins TRBV5-4 and TRBJ1-6; 8 positions agree with TRBD1. The CDR3 covers 17 residues. Per the germline V gene, CDR1 is SGHNT and CDR2 is YYREEE (reference sequence). V was clipped by 5 bases and J by 4 bases; unmatched bases: 11. The CDR3 DNA reads TGTGCCAGCAGGCACGCGACGGACAGGGCTTATAATTCACCCCTCCACTTT. Translated: CASRHATDRAYNSPLHF.

This clone was observed a few times. This chain links TRBV3-1 (or the pseudogene TRBV3-2) with TRBJ1-1, with D perhaps TRBD1 (6 bases). The CDR3 runs 14 residues. Trimming pared 4 bases from V and 1 base from J, leaving 10 bases between. The V gene's germline CDR1 is LGHDT and CDR2 YNNKEL (reference sequence). CDR3 residues: CASSPQGGNTEAFF. In DNA, the CDR3 is TGTGCCAGCAGCCCTCAAGGGGGGAACACTGAAGCTTTCTTT.

V gene TRBV27 combines with J gene TRBJ2-1; 12 bases are shared with TRBD2. V was clipped by 5 bases and J by 8 bases; unmatched bases: 10. This CDR3 has 16 residues. Germline V CDR1 and CDR2: MNHEY, SMNVEV (reference sequence). The CDR3 spells CASSAFGLAGGDEQFF. In DNA form, the CDR3 reads TGTGCCAGCAGTGCCTTCGGGCTAGCGGGAGGGGATGAGCAGTTCTTC.

The V call is TRBV7-9, the J call TRBJ2-1; perhaps TRBD2 as D (5 bases). The CDR3 spans 14 residues. Trimming took 3 bases from V and 6 from J, leaving 12 bases between them. Looked up from germline, CDR1 is SEHNR and CDR2 is FQNEAQ (reference sequence). The CDR3 coding sequence is TGTGCCAGCAGCTTGGTACTAGAAGGCAATGAGCAGTTCTTC. Its translation is CASSLVLEGNEQFF.

The V and J genes are TRBV15 and TRBJ2-7; 10 bases align to TRBD1. The V and J ends lost 5 bases and 2 bases, in that order; junction bases with no gene match: 6. This CDR3 contains 15 residues. Per the germline V gene, CDR1 is LNHNV and CDR2 is YYDKDF (reference sequence). The CDR3 nucleotides are TGTGCCACCAGCCGTAGGACAGGGGGTACCTACGAGCAGTACTTC. Residues: CATSRRTGGTYEQYF. Filled out from reference TRBV15 and TRBJ2-7, the complete variable domain reads DAMVIQNPRYQVTQFGKPVTLSCSQTLNHNVMYWYQQKSSQAPKLLFHYYDKDFNNEADTPDNFQSRRPNTSFCFLDIRSPGLGDTAMYLCATSRRTGGTYEQYFGPGTRLTVT.

The V gene is TRBV6-6, the J gene TRBJ2-3; 7 nucleotides line up with TRBD2. V was pared by 5 bases and J by 0 bases, with 11 bases of the junction left unmatched. This CDR3 region has 17 residues. Germline V gene lookup returns CDR1 MNHNY and CDR2 SVGAGI (reference sequence). The CDR3 spells CASSPRGDRISTDTQYF. In nucleotides, the CDR3 is TGTGCCAGCAGTCCACGGGGGGACCGAATTAGCACAGATACGCAGTATTTT.